Reported below is one T cell receptor (beta chain). Its specificity is not known. Surgery without prior neoadjuvant therapy was the treatment of the selected pancreatic ductal adenocarcinoma patients. Germline V gene data show CDR1 as MDHEN and CDR2 as SYDVKM. There are 17 residues in the CDR3. Trimming cost V 3 bases and J 1 base, with 19 bases left between them. Sequenced by immunoSEQ multiplex PCR; TCRdb stores in-frame clones only, minus some. The table has about 97,000 clones, over 90% seen once. These data belong to a study of T cells in pancreatic ductal adenocarcinoma. Broader study findings: Comparisons of tumor and blood clonality may show falsely lower tumor diversity. Blood clonality (around 0.066) did not differ significantly from tumor (about 0.12). Results skew toward the minority of patients with early-stage disease. Tumor samples had fewer productive templates and about 8-fold fewer unique clonotypes than blood.

Sequencing used PBMCs. The sequence derives from a human donor with pancreatic ductal adenocarcinoma. The chain carries TRBV28 and TRBJ2-7; perhaps TRBD2 as D (6 bases). The CDR3 DNA sequence: TGTGCCAGCAGTTTTTTTTTAAGGCGGGATGAATCCTACGAGCAGTACTTC. Translating gives CASSFFLRRDESYEQYF.